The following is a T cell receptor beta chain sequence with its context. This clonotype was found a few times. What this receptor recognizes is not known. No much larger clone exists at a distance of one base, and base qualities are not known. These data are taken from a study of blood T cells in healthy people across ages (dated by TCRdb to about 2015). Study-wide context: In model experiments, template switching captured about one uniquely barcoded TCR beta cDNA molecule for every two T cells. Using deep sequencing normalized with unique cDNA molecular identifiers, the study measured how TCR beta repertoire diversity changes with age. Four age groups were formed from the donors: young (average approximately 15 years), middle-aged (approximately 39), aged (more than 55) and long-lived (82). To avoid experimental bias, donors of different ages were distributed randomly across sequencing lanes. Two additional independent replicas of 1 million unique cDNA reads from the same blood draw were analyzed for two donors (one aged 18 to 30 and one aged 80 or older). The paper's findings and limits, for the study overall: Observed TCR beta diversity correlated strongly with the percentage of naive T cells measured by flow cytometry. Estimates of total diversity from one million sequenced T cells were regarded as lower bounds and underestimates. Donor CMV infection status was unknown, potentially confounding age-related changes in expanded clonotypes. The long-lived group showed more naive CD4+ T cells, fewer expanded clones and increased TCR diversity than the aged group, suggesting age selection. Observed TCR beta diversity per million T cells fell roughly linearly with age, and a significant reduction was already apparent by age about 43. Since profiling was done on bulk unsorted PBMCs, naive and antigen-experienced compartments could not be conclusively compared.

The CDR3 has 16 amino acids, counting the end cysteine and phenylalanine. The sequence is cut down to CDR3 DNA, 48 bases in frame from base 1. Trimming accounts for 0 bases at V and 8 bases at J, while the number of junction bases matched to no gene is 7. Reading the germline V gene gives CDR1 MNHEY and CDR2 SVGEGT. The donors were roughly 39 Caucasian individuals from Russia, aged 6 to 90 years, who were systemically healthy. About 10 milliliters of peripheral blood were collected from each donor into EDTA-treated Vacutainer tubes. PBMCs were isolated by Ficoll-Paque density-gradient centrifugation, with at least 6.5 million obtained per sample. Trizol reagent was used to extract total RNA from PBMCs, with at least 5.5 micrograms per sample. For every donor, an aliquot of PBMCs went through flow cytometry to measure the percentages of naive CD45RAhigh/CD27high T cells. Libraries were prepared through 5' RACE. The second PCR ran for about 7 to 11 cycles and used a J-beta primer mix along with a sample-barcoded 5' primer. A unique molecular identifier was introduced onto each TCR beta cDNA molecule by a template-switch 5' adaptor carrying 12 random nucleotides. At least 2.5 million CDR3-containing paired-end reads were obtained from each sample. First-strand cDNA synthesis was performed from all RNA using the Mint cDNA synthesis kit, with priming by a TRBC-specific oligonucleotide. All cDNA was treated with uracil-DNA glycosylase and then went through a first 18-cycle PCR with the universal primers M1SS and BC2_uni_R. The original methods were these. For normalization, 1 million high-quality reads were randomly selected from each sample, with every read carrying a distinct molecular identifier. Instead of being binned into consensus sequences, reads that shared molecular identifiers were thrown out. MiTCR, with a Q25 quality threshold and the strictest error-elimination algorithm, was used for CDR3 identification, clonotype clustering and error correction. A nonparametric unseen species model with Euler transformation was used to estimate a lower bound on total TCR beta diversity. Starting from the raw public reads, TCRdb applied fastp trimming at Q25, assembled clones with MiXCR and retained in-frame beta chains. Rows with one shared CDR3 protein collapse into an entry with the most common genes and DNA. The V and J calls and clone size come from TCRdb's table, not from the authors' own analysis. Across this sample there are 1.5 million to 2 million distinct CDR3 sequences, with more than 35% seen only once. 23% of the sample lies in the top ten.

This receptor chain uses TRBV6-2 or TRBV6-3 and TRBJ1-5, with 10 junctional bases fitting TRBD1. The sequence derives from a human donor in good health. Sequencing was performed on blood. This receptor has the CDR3 CASSYSMTGGYEPQHF. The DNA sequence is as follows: TGTGCCAGCAGTTACTCGATGACAGGGGGCTATGAGCCCCAGCATTTT.